Below, one TCR beta chain is given with its context. Its antigen is unidentified. This entry belongs to a study of cytomegalovirus exposure and HLA in healthy donors. As for the study in general: The early release's HLA-typed donors yielded roughly 85 million unique TCRs.

Use of 60 Vbeta and 13 Jbeta primers characterized the PCR. Per the original data handling: An analysis that came later counted tens of millions of unique TCR beta chains, 9 million to 12 million shared. Repertoires were generated with immunoSEQ multiplex PCR, while TCRdb's copy carries only in-frame clones and drops some. V and J calls and clone size follow that table, whereas D and trimming were derived from the DNA. The sample holds about 42,000 clones. V was shortened by 2 bases and J by 4 bases, with 8 bases between the two germline ends. The germline V gene encodes CDR1 SGHAT and CDR2 FQDESV (reference sequence). This CDR3 comprises 13 residues. General observations from the study: Reports showed the classifier diagnosing cytomegalovirus status with high specificity and sensitivity.

The sample was PBMCs. The TCR originated in a man aged 30 to 45 in good health and CMV-seronegative. This sequence joins TRBV11-1 and TRBJ1-1; D possibly corresponds to TRBD1 (6 bases). The CDR3 loop is CASSLSGATEAFF. Written as DNA, the CDR3 is TGTGCCAGCAGCTTATCAGGGGCCACTGAAGCTTTCTTT.